This is a list of T cell receptor beta chains from one sample in a study of OX40 agonist ivuxolimab in advanced cancers. Sequencing used immunoSEQ multiplex PCR; TCRdb keeps in-frame clones, though not all of them. The sample lists about 45,000 clones, just over 90% occurring once. This material consisted of CD4+ or CD8+ T cells sorted from blood, taken in a trial of the OX40 agonist ivuxolimab. The receptors derive from an adult with an advanced solid tumor such as melanoma, head and neck, liver or kidney cancer. CDR3s include the opening cysteine and the closing phenylalanine or tryptophan. D genes are given only for firm matches. The listing skips clone size in some rows; elsewhere it reads once, few, many or a size class.

TRBV9	TRBJ2-3	-	-	TGTGCCAGCAGCTTCGGGGATACGCAGTATTTT	CASSFGDTQYF
TRBV6-5	TRBJ2-1	-	TRBD2	TGTGCCAGCAGTTATTGGTCTAGCGGGGGTCTCAATGAGCAGTTCTTC	CASSYWSSGGLNEQFF
TRBV7-9	TRBJ2-7	-	-	TGTGCCAGCAGCCACGGCGGGACAGACTACGAGCAGTACTTC	CASSHGGTDYEQYF
TRBV18	TRBJ2-1	-	-	TGTGCCAGCTCACCAGTCGAGAGCTCCTACAATGAGCAGTTCTTC	CASSPVESSYNEQFF
TRBV9	TRBJ2-2	-	-	TGTGCCAGCAGCCAGACCCTAATCGGGGAGCTGTTTTTT	CASSQTLIGELFF
TRBV29-1	TRBJ1-2	-	-	TGCAGCGTTGAGTTGCGGCTCGGATCGGGGGAGGAGAGGGGGTTAGCTAACTATGGCTACACCTTC	CSVELRLGSGEERGLANYGYTF
TRBV2	TRBJ2-7	-	TRBD2	TGTGCCAGCAAGGGTAGCGGGACGTACGAGCAGTACTTC	CASKGSGTYEQYF
TRBV5-6	TRBJ2-7	-	TRBD2	TGTGCCAGCAGCAGCGGGACCAAACCCTACGAGCAGTACTTC	CASSSGTKPYEQYF
TRBV19	TRBJ2-7	-	-	TGTGCCAGTAGTATTTCGGTTCGTTTAAGCGAGCAGTACTTC	CASSISVRLSEQYF
TRBV19	TRBJ2-3	-	-	TGTGCCAGTAGTATGGGAAGCGGGAGCACAGATACGCAGTATTTT	CASSMGSGSTDTQYF
TRBV5-1	TRBJ2-2	-	-	TGCGCCAGCAGCTTGGACGTGGGCACCGGGGAGCTGTTTTTT	CASSLDVGTGELFF
TRBV11-1	TRBJ2-3	-	-	TGTGCCAGCAGCCCCCCCCGTGGGGTAGGGGACGGTACGCAGTATTTT	CASSPPRGVGDGTQYF
TRBV2	TRBJ1-2	-	TRBD1	TGTGCCAGCAGTGAACAGGGGGCTTGGGGTGGCTACACCTTC	CASSEQGAWGGYTF
TRBV2	TRBJ2-5	-	-	TGTGCCAGCAGTGATCAAGAGACCCAGTACTTC	CASSDQETQYF
TRBV30	TRBJ2-7	-	TRBD1	TGTGCCTGGAGTGTACTGGCAGGGGGAGCCTACGAGCAGTACTTC	CAWSVLAGGAYEQYF
TRBV5-4	TRBJ1-2	-	TRBD1	TGTGCCAGCAGCTTGACAGGGGATCTCTATGGCTACACCTTC	CASSLTGDLYGYTF
TRBV19	TRBJ1-5	-	-	TGTGCCAGTAGTATGGACGGCAATCAGCCCCAGCATTTT	CASSMDGNQPQHF
TRBV28	TRBJ2-1	-	TRBD1	TGTGCCAGCAGTTCCCCCCTACAGGGGATGGGTTACAATGAGCAGTTCTTC	CASSSPLQGMGYNEQFF
TRBV25-1	TRBJ2-1	-	-	TGTGCCAGCAGGGTTTACAATGAGCAGTTCTTC	CASRVYNEQFF
TRBV5-4	TRBJ2-7	few	-	TGTGCCAGCAGCTTTGGGAACGAGCAGTACTTC	CASSFGNEQYF
TRBV7-9	TRBJ1-6	-	-	TGTGCCAGCAGCTTGACACCGTATAATTCACCCCTCCACTTT	CASSLTPYNSPLHF
TRBV4-2	TRBJ2-7	-	-	TGTGCCAGCAGCCAAGGTAACCAGGGACCCGCCTACGAGCAGTACTTC	CASSQGNQGPAYEQYF
TRBV6-1	TRBJ2-1	-	-	TGTGCCAGCAGTGAAGGGGCTCCGGGGGAGCAGTTCTTC	CASSEGAPGEQFF
TRBV5-6	TRBJ1-2	once	-	TGTGCCAGCAGCTTGGCTCCACAGGGAAGAAAGTATGGCTACACCTTC	CASSLAPQGRKYGYTF
TRBV7-9	TRBJ2-7	-	TRBD2	TGTGCCAGCAGCTCACCTCTAGCGGGAGGGCCCTACGAGCAGTACTTC	CASSSPLAGGPYEQYF
TRBV27	TRBJ2-1	once	-	TGTGCCAGCAGTTTAGGTGCAGATGAGCAGTTCTTC	CASSLGADEQFF
TRBV27	TRBJ2-7	once	-	TGTGCCAGCAGTTTGTATGGGGCCACCTACGAGCAGTACTTC	CASSLYGATYEQYF
TRBV19	TRBJ1-1	-	-	TGTGCCAGTAGTATGTGGAGCGTGAACACTGAAGCTTTCTTT	CASSMWSVNTEAFF
TRBV30	TRBJ2-1	-	TRBD1	TGTGCCTGGAGCCCTTGGGACAGGGTTAAATTCAATGAGCAGTTCTTC	CAWSPWDRVKFNEQFF
TRBV27	TRBJ2-2	-	-	TGTGCCAGCACCTATCGAGAGACCGGGGAGCTGTTTTTT	CASTYRETGELFF
TRBV19	TRBJ1-2	-	-	TGTGCCAGTGAGCCGGGACACTGGGGCTACACCTTC	CASEPGHWGYTF
TRBV5-1	TRBJ2-7	-	-	TGCGCCAGCAGCTTGGGCGGTAGCGGCGAGCAGTACTTC	CASSLGGSGEQYF
TRBV19	TRBJ2-1	-	TRBD2	TGTGCCAGTAGTATAGAGCTAGCGGATGCCAATGAGCAGTTCTTC	CASSIELADANEQFF
TRBV5-6	TRBJ2-5	-	TRBD1	TGTGCCAGCAGCCCGGGACAGGGTTGGGAGACCCAGTACTTC	CASSPGQGWETQYF
TRBV5-8	TRBJ1-1	-	-	TGTGCCAGCAGCTTGGGACTGGGGGACACTGAAGCTTTCTTT	CASSLGLGDTEAFF
TRBV7-9	TRBJ1-5	-	-	TGTGCCAGCAGCTTTTGGGGCGGAGGTTTCGGCAATCAGCCCCAGCATTTT	CASSFWGGGFGNQPQHF
TRBV5-4	TRBJ2-6	-	-	TGTGCCAGCAGCTTTTCCCAGGGCTCGATCTCGGGGGCCAACGTCCTGACTTTC	CASSFSQGSISGANVLTF
TRBV7-6	TRBJ2-2	-	-	TGTGCCAGCAGCTTAGAACAGAACACCGGGGAGCTGTTTTTT	CASSLEQNTGELFF
TRBV29-1	TRBJ2-7	-	TRBD1	TGCAGCGTTGAGGTCGGGGACAGATACTACGAGCAGTACTTC	CSVEVGDRYYEQYF